The next 28 T cell receptor beta chains were all read from a single sample in a study of cytomegalovirus exposure and HLA in healthy donors. Primers: 60 Vbeta forward and 13 Jbeta reverse. Measured with immunoSEQ multiplex PCR; TCRdb has only the in-frame clones, and not every one. The sample holds around 130,000 clones, approximately 80% seen once. The sequenced material came from PBMCs. The receptor source for this set is a man in his forties in good health and CMV-seronegative.

This clone has more than one count but fewer than ten. This sequence joins TRBV2 and TRBJ2-3, with 10 nucleotides matching TRBD2. The trim removed 6 bases at V and 1 base at J, leaving 4 bases unmatched. This CDR3 comprises 15 residues. Germline V gene data show CDR1 as SNHLY and CDR2 as FYNNEI. The CDR3 coding sequence is TGTGCCAGCAGGGAGCGGGGGGGTGGCACAGATACGCAGTATTTT. Translating it yields CASRERGGGTDTQYF.

The CDR3 coding sequence is TGTGCCAGCAGCCACCAGGGGATGAACACCGGGGAGCTGTTTTTT. Encoded protein: CASSHQGMNTGELFF. The chain couples TRBV14 to TRBJ2-2, with D perhaps matching TRBD1 (6 bases). CDR1 and CDR2 (germline): SGHDN, FVKESK. The CDR3 extends over 15 amino acids. Trimming took 3 bases from V and 1 from J, leaving 9 bases between them.

The chain has TRBV7-2 and TRBJ1-2, with a possible D match to TRBD1 (6 bases). CDR1 and CDR2 from the germline V gene are SGHTA and FQGNSA. The CDR3 runs to 13 residues. The V end was cut by 4 bases, the J end by 7 bases, with 13 bases between. The CDR3 DNA reads as TGTGCCAGCAGCTCAACAGGGTTTCTTGGCTACACCTTC. It encodes CASSSTGFLGYTF.

Only a few counts were recorded for this clone. The junction departs from germline at one end; a sequencing error may be responsible. The V gene is TRBV19, the J gene TRBJ1-1; D is unresolved. The CDR3 runs 13 residues. From germline, CDR1 is LNHDA and CDR2 SQIVND (reference sequence). The CDR3 DNA follows: TGTGCCAGTCGTATGAGGGAGAACACTGAAGCTTTCTTT. Translated: CASRMRENTEAFF.

This clone was seen a handful of times. The gene calls are TRBV19 and TRBJ2-1; D is perhaps TRBD1 (5 bases). The ends were cut back, 4 bases at V and 0 bases at J, with 10 bases in the middle. Germline V gene sequence: CDR1 LNHDA, CDR2 SQIVND (reference sequence). This CDR3 is built from 15 residues. CDR3 DNA sequence: TGTGCCAGTAGTAGTGACAGAAGCTCCTACAATGAGCAGTTCTTC. Translation gives CASSSDRSSYNEQFF.

This clone was detected once. The chain has TRBV7-9 and TRBJ2-7, with TRBD2 as a possible D gene (5 bases). Between the trimmed V and J ends, which lost 4 bases and 6 bases, there was a span of 19 bases. Germline loops: CDR1 SEHNR, CDR2 FQNEAQ (reference sequence). The length of the CDR3 is 15 residues. CDR3 in amino acids: CASSSPEGRVREQYF. The CDR3 DNA reads as TGTGCCAGCAGCTCCCCAGAGGGCAGAGTACGCGAGCAGTACTTC.

J is TRBJ2-1 and V is TRBV5-1, with 8 bases identical to TRBD2. The ends lost 4 bases at V and 3 bases at J; junction bases unmatched: 3. Germline V gene data show CDR1 as SGHRS and CDR2 as YFSETQ. CDR3 length: 14 residues. The CDR3 DNA follows: TGCGCCAGCAGCCCTACTAGCGGCTACAATGAGCAGTTCTTC. Amino acids: CASSPTSGYNEQFF. Looking up the rest from reference TRBV5-1 and TRBJ2-1 gives the full variable domain: KAGVTQTPRYLIKTRGQQVTLSCSPISGHRSVSWYQQTPGQGLQFLFEYFSETQRNKGNFPGRFSGRQFSNSRSEMNVSTLELGDSALYLCASSPTSGYNEQFFGPGTRLTVL.

The V gene is TRBV6-6, the J gene TRBJ1-5; possibly TRBD1 for D (5 bases). The ends were cut back, 4 bases at V and 1 base at J, with 8 bases in the middle. Germline-derived CDR1 and CDR2 are MNHNY and SVGAGI (reference sequence). The CDR3 consists of 14 residues. DNA of the CDR3: TGTGCCAGCAGTTCTGGGGCCAGCAATCAGCCCCAGCATTTT. Protein sequence: CASSSGASNQPQHF.

The chain links TRBV5-1 to TRBJ1-4, with a tentative D call TRBD1 (6 bases). This CDR3 has 15 amino acids. The V end lost 4 bases, the J end lost 4 bases, and 14 bases lay between the germline ends. Per the germline V gene, CDR1 is SGHRS and CDR2 is YFSETQ. The CDR3 region has the DNA TGCGCCAGCAGCCCGGCGGACAGCCATAATGAAAAACTGTTTTTT. Protein product: CASSPADSHNEKLFF.

The chain links TRBV7-2 to TRBJ2-1, with 12 bases lining up with TRBD2. The CDR3 covers 15 residues. Germline values: CDR1 SGHTA, CDR2 FQGNSA. The V and J ends lost 5 bases and 7 bases, in that order; junction bases with no gene match: 6. For the CDR3, the DNA is TGTGCCAGCAGCCTCGGACTAGCGGGGAATAATGAGCAGTTCTTC. This gives the protein CASSLGLAGNNEQFF.

The V and J genes are TRBV19 and TRBJ1-4, with 7 bases fitting TRBD1. V gave up 6 bases and J gave up 8 bases; unmatched junction bases: 9. The length of the CDR3 is 14 residues. Germline CDR1 and CDR2: LNHDA and SQIVND (reference sequence). In DNA, the CDR3 is TGTGCCAGTAGAAAACAGGGGATGGAGGAAAAACTGTTTTTT. It codes for CASRKQGMEEKLFF. Complete variable domain (other parts from reference TRBV19 and TRBJ1-4): DGGITQSPKYLFRKEGQNVTLSCEQNLNHDAMYWYRQDPGQGLRLIYYSQIVNDFQKGDIAEGYSVSREKKESFPLTVTSAQKNPTAFYLCASRKQGMEEKLFFGSGTQLSVL.

The genes are TRBV28 and TRBJ2-7; perhaps TRBD1 as D (5 bases). Between the trimmed V and J ends, which lost 6 bases and 1 base, there was a span of 13 bases. The V gene's germline CDR1 is MDHEN and CDR2 SYDVKM. The CDR3 has 14 residues. CDR3 sequence: CASSLGLLSYEQYF. DNA of the CDR3: TGTGCCAGCAGCCTGGGGCTCCTATCCTACGAGCAGTACTTC.

The chain couples TRBV7-9 to TRBJ2-2; 8 positions agree with TRBD1. The germline CDR1 and CDR2 sequences are SEHNR and FQNEAQ (reference sequence). The CDR3 is 15 residues long. Unmatched junction bases numbered 12, after V lost 8 bases and J lost 7 bases. This CDR3 reads CASEPTGVSFGELFF. In nucleotides, the CDR3 is TGTGCCAGCGAACCGACAGGGGTATCTTTCGGGGAGCTGTTTTTT.

The chain joins TRBV9 to TRBJ1-1; D perhaps matches TRBD1 (5 bases). Germline lookup yields CDR1 SGDLS and CDR2 YYNGEE. The CDR3 is 14 amino acids. V gave up 3 bases and J gave up 0 bases, with 9 bases separating them. The CDR3 nucleotides are TGTGCCAGCAGCGCGACAGTGATGAACACTGAAGCTTTCTTT. This gives the protein CASSATVMNTEAFF.

This clone appeared once. The chain links TRBV19 to TRBJ2-3, with D perhaps TRBD2 (7 bases). The V gene lost 5 bases and the J gene lost 8 bases, with 11 bases spanning the gap. In germline, CDR1 is LNHDA, CDR2 SQIVND (reference sequence). The CDR3 runs to 12 residues. CDR3 amino acids: CASSLAGATQYF. CDR3 nucleotides: TGTGCCAGTAGTCTTGCGGGGGCTACGCAGTATTTT.

The chain employs TRBV7-8 and TRBJ1-5; no clear D. V was trimmed by 1 base and J by 0 bases, leaving 10 bases between them. The length of the CDR3 is 16 residues. Germline-derived CDR1 and CDR2 are SGHVS and FQNEAQ. The CDR3 here is CASSLVLEYSNQPQHF. CDR3 sequence (DNA): TGTGCCAGCAGCTTAGTGTTGGAGTATAGCAATCAGCCCCAGCATTTT.

A few counts support this clone. The chain recombines TRBV7-6 with TRBJ1-5, with D hard to call. There are 16 residues in the CDR3. The V end was cut by 3 bases, the J end by 4 bases, with 16 bases between. Germline lookup yields CDR1 SGHVS and CDR2 FNYEAQ. CDR3 sequence: CASSLGMGRLNQPQHF. DNA for the CDR3: TGTGCCAGCAGCTTGGGCATGGGCCGGTTAAATCAGCCCCAGCATTTT. The whole variable domain, filled in from reference TRBV7-6 and TRBJ1-5, reads GAGVSQSPRYKVTKRGQDVALRCDPISGHVSLYWYRQALGQGPEFLTYFNYEAQQDKSGLPNDRFSAERPEGSISTLTIQRTEQRDSAMYRCASSLGMGRLNQPQHFGDGTRLSIL.

The V gene is TRBV19, the J gene TRBJ2-7; D is possibly TRBD1 (6 bases). CDR3 size: 16 residues. Trimming removed 5 bases at V and 3 bases at J, with 20 bases between. Germline V gene sequence: CDR1 LNHDA, CDR2 SQIVND (reference sequence). The CDR3, as DNA: TGTGCCAGTAGTCCCCCTTCCATAGAGGGGGTCTACGAGCAGTACTTC. As protein: CASSPPSIEGVYEQYF.

The chain links TRBV5-1 to TRBJ2-3; a possible D gene is TRBD1 (6 bases). CDR1 is SGHRS, CDR2 YFSETQ, per germline. The CDR3 runs 16 residues. Trimming cost V 4 bases and J 6 bases, with 21 bases left between them. CDR3: CASSHRVGAASDTQYF. CDR3 in DNA: TGCGCCAGCAGCCACAGGGTTGGGGCCGCCTCGGATACGCAGTATTTT.

V gene TRBV9 combines with J gene TRBJ2-5, with TRBD2 matching over 11 bases. CDR3 size: 15 residues. Germline loops: CDR1 SGDLS, CDR2 YYNGEE. V trimming: 0 bases; J trimming: 4 bases; junction bases outside the gene matches: 2. The CDR3: CASSVAGLAGETQYF. In nucleotides, the CDR3 is TGTGCCAGCAGCGTAGCAGGACTAGCGGGAGAGACCCAGTACTTC. The full variable domain, in which reference TRBV9 and TRBJ2-5 provide the parts outside the CDR3, is DSGVTQTPKHLITATGQRVTLRCSPRSGDLSVYWYQQSLDQGLQFLIQYYNGEERAKGNILERFSAQQFPDLHSELNLSSLELGDSALYFCASSVAGLAGETQYFGPGTRLLVL.

This chain uses TRBV27 with TRBJ1-1; a possible D gene is TRBD1 (5 bases). The ends were cut back, 4 bases at V and 12 bases at J, with 21 bases in the middle. Germline assignment: CDR1 MNHEY and CDR2 SMNVEV (reference sequence). This CDR3 is built from 14 residues. In nucleotides, the CDR3 is TGTGCCAGCAGTTCCCTGACAGACCTCAAACTCCCTTTCTTT. Protein sequence: CASSSLTDLKLPFF.

Remarks on this clone: An end of the junction differs from the germline gene, which may be a read error. This rearrangement joins TRBV5-1 to TRBJ2-6; D might be TRBD2 (6 bases). Germline V CDR1 and CDR2: SGHRS, YFSETQ. CDR3 length: 13 amino acids. The CDR3 DNA reads as TGCGCCAGCAGCCGAGGAGGGGCCAACGGCCTGACTTTC. Amino acids: CASSRGGANGLTF.

The chain carries TRBV2 and TRBJ2-1; D perhaps matches TRBD1 (5 bases). The germline gives CDR1 SNHLY, CDR2 FYNNEI. The length of the CDR3 is 16 residues. V was shortened by 7 bases and J by 0 bases, with 16 bases between the two germline ends. As DNA, the CDR3 is TGTGCCAGCATTGGTAGGGGCCCCAGCTCCTACAATGAGCAGTTCTTC. As protein: CASIGRGPSSYNEQFF.

The table lists this clone with a count of one. The chain combines TRBV6-5 with TRBJ2-7; TRBD1 might be the D (6 bases). Germline assignment: CDR1 MNHEY and CDR2 SVGAGI. Trimming cost V 6 bases and J 7 bases, with 10 bases left between them. This CDR3 spans 11 amino acids. CDR3 region: CASSTGWEQYF. In nucleotides, the CDR3 is TGTGCCAGCAGCACAGGGTGGGAGCAGTACTTC.

Comment on this clone: One end of the junction is discordant with germline, which a read error may explain. The chain has TRBV6-5 and TRBJ2-6, with 8 nucleotides matching TRBD1. The CDR3 extends over 15 amino acids. The germline V gene encodes CDR1 MNHEY and CDR2 SVGAGI. DNA for the CDR3: TGTGCCAGCGGATCGGGACAGGTCGGGGCCAACGGCCTGACTTTC. It specifies CASGSGQVGANGLTF.

The CDR3 loop is CASSLNPTGAKTGELFF. The DNA for the CDR3 is TGTGCCAGCAGCTTAAACCCGACAGGCGCTAAGACCGGGGAGCTGTTTTTT. This chain uses TRBV7-3 with TRBJ2-2; D might be TRBD1 (6 bases). V lost 1 base, J lost 5 bases, and 17 bases lay in between. The germline CDR1 and CDR2 sequences are SGHTA and FQGTGA. The CDR3 sequence is 17 residues long.

The chain is built from TRBV7-2 and TRBJ1-1, with D possibly being TRBD1 (5 bases). V was trimmed by 4 bases and J by 4 bases, leaving 10 bases between them. From germline, CDR1 is SGHTA and CDR2 FQGNSA. The length of the CDR3 is 13 residues. The CDR3 nucleotides read TGTGCCAGCAGCTCGCTCCAGGGCACTGAAGCTTTCTTT. Translating gives CASSSLQGTEAFF.

The chain recombines TRBV14 with TRBJ2-5; no clear D. Trimming removed 3 bases from V and 5 bases from J, with 10 bases in between. The CDR3 spans 13 residues. Germline V gives CDR1 SGHDN, CDR2 FVKESK. Here the CDR3 reads CASSHTGTETQYF. For the CDR3, the DNA is TGTGCCAGCAGCCACACGGGTACCGAGACCCAGTACTTC.